The 7 T cell receptor beta chains below were found in one sample sequenced in a study of T cell responses to AZD1222 COVID-19 vaccine. Assay: immunoSEQ multiplex PCR; the TCRdb copy retains only in-frame clones and omits some. This sample has about 90,000 clones, with approximately 86% found just once. Sequencing used peripheral blood, obtained on day 0 of AZD1222 vaccination. The receptors were sampled from an adult in good health.

The CDR3, as DNA: TGTGCCAGCAGCCACAGGGTTGAAAGGGCTTTCTTT. Protein sequence: CASSHRVERAFF. J is TRBJ1-1 and V is TRBV7-3; weak D call: TRBD1 (6 bases). The V end was cut by 5 bases, the J end by 11 bases, with 15 bases between. This CDR3 contains 12 residues. The germline V gene has CDR1 SGHTA and CDR2 FQGTGA.

The rearrangement uses TRBV5-1 and TRBJ2-5; a weak D match, TRBD2 (7 bases). The CDR3 consists of 15 residues. V was trimmed by 0 bases and J by 5 bases, leaving 14 bases between them. CDR1 SGHRS and CDR2 YFSETQ come from the germline V gene. The CDR3 bases are TGCGCCAGCAGCTTGGGTTCGGCGGGGGCGGAGACCCAGTACTTC. Translated, it gives CASSLGSAGAETQYF.

The rearrangement uses TRBV5-1 and TRBJ1-4, with D maybe TRBD1 (6 bases). Trimming left V 5 bases short and J 5 bases short, with 19 bases between. This CDR3 comprises 16 residues. Per the germline V gene, CDR1 is SGHRS and CDR2 is YFSETQ. The CDR3 bases are TGCGCCAGCAGACTTCCCGAAGGGGGTGAGAATGAAAAACTGTTTTTT. Translating gives CASRLPEGGENEKLFF.

The rearrangement links TRBV9 to TRBJ1-4; possible D gene TRBD1, 5 bases. Germline CDR1 and CDR2: SGDLS and YYNGEE. This CDR3 spans 15 amino acids. With 0 bases removed from V and 10 bases from J, the gap between germline ends came to 16 bases. This CDR3 reads CASSVGGAVSRKLFF. In DNA, the CDR3 is TGTGCCAGCAGCGTAGGAGGGGCCGTTAGCCGAAAACTGTTTTTT. The variable domain in full, with the rest retrieved from reference TRBV9 and TRBJ1-4, is DSGVTQTPKHLITATGQRVTLRCSPRSGDLSVYWYQQSLDQGLQFLIQYYNGEERAKGNILERFSAQQFPDLHSELNLSSLELGDSALYFCASSVGGAVSRKLFFGSGTQLSVL.

V and J are TRBV27 and TRBJ1-2; possible D gene TRBD1, 5 bases. Trimming left V 6 bases short and J 2 bases short, with 16 bases between. Germline V gene data show CDR1 as MNHEY and CDR2 as SMNVEV (reference sequence). This CDR3 is 15 amino acids long. CDR3 protein: CASSPRDSRNYGYTF. The DNA for the CDR3 is TGTGCCAGCAGCCCCCGGGACTCTCGGAACTATGGCTACACCTTC.

This chain connects TRBV4-3 to TRBJ2-2; maybe TRBD2 (7 bases). CDR3 length: 14 amino acids. From germline, CDR1 is LGHNA and CDR2 YSLEER. The V gene lost 4 bases and the J gene lost 7 bases, with 13 bases spanning the gap. The CDR3 DNA reads TGCGCCAGCAGCCGGACTAGGGGGAACGGGGAGCTGTTTTTT. It encodes CASSRTRGNGELFF.

The rearrangement uses TRBV7-8 and TRBJ1-6, with TRBD1 matching 8 bases. Germline V lookup: CDR1 SGHVS, CDR2 FQNEAQ. V dropped 5 bases and J dropped 9; count of bases not matched to a gene: 6. The CDR3 extends over 14 amino acids. The CDR3 nucleotides read TGTGCCAGCAGCACAGGGGGTCGGGGTTCACCCCTCCACTTT. The encoded protein is CASSTGGRGSPLHF.